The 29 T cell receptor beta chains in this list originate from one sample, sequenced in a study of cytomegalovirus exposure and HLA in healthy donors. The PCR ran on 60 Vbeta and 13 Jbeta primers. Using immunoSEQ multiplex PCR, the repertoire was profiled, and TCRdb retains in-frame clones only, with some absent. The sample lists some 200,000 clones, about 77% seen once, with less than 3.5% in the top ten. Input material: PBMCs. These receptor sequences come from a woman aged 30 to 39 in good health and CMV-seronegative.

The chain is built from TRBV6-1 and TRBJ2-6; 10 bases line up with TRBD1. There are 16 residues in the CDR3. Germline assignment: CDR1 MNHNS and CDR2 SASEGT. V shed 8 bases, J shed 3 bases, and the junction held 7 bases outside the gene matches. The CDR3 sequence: CASGGTGAFGANVLTF. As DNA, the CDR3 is TGTGCCAGCGGTGGGACAGGGGCTTTTGGGGCCAACGTCCTGACTTTC.

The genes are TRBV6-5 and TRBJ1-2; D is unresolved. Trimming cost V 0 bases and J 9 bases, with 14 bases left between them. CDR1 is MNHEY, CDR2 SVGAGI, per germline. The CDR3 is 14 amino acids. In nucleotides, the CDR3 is TGTGCCAGCAGTTACTCGCGGCAGAGTACTCGCTACACCTTC. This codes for CASSYSRQSTRYTF.

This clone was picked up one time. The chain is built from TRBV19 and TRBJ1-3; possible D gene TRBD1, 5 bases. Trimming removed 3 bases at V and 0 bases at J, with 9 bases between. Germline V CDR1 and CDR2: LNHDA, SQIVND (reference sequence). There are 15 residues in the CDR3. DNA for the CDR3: TGTGCCAGTAGTATGACAGACAGCTCTGGAAACACCATATATTTT. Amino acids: CASSMTDSSGNTIYF.

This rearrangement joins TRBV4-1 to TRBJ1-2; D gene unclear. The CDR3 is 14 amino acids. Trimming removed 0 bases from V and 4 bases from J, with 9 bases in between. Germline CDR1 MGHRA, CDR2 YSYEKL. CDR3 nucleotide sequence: TGCGCCAGCAGCCAAGAAAGGAGTATCTATGGCTACACCTTC. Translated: CASSQERSIYGYTF.

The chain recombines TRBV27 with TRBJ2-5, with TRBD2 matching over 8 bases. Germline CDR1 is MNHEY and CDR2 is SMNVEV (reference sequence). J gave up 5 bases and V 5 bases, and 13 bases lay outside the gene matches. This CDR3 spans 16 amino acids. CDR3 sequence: CASSPQAGAGLETQYF. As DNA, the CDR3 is TGTGCCAGCAGTCCCCAAGCGGGAGCGGGGCTTGAGACCCAGTACTTC.

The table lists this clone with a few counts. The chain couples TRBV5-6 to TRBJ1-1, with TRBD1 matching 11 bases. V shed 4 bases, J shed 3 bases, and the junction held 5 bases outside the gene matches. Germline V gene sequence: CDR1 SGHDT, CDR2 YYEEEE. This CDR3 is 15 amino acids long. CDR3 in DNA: TGTGCCAGCAGCGAAGGGACAGGGGGGTACACTGAAGCTTTCTTT. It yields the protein CASSEGTGGYTEAFF.

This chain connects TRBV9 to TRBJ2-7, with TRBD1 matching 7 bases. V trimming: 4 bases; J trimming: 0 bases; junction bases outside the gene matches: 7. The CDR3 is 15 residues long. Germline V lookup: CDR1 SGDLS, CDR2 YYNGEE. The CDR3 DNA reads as TGTGCCAGCAGCCCAGGGGGACACCCCTCCTACGAGCAGTACTTC. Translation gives CASSPGGHPSYEQYF.

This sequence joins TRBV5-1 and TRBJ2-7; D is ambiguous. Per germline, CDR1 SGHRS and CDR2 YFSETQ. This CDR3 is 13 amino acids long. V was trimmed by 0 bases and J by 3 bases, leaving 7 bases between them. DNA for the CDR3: TGCGCCAGCAGCTTGGGACACCGCTACGAGCAGTACTTC. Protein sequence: CASSLGHRYEQYF.

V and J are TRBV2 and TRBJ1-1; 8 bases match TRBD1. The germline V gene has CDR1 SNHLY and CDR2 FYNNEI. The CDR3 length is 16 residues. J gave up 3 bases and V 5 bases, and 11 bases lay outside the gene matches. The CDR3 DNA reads TGTGCCAGCAGTAGGATTAAGGACAGGGCCCACACTGAAGCTTTCTTT. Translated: CASSRIKDRAHTEAFF.

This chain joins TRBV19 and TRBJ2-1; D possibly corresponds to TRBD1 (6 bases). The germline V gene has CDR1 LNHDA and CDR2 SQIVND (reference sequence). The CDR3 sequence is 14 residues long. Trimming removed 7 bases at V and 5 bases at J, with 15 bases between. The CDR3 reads CASNGRGTNNEQFF. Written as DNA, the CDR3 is TGTGCCAGTAATGGCAGGGGTACAAACAATGAGCAGTTCTTC.

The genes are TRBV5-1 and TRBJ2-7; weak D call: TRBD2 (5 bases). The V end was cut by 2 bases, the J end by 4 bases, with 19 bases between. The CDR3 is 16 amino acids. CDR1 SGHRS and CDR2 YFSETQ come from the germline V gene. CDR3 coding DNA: TGCGCCAGCAGCTTAGAGGTGATAGCGCCTTCGTACGAGCAGTACTTC. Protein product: CASSLEVIAPSYEQYF.

Here the CDR3 DNA reads TGTGCCAGCAGCCCTTTTAGGGGACAGGGGGAAGCTTTCTTT. This translates into CASSPFRGQGEAFF. This rearrangement joins TRBV7-9 to TRBJ1-1, with TRBD1 matching over 10 bases. Per germline, CDR1 SEHNR and CDR2 FQNEAQ (reference sequence). The trim removed 5 bases at V and 8 bases at J, leaving 8 bases unmatched. The CDR3 has 14 residues.

CDR3 DNA: TGTGCCAGCAGTGAATGGGGACAGGGGATCTACGAGCAGTACTTC. Amino acids: CASSEWGQGIYEQYF. The chain is built from TRBV6-1 and TRBJ2-7, with TRBD1 matching over 10 bases. Per germline, CDR1 MNHNS and CDR2 SASEGT. The length of the CDR3 is 15 residues. V shed 2 bases, J shed 3 bases, and the junction held 4 bases outside the gene matches.

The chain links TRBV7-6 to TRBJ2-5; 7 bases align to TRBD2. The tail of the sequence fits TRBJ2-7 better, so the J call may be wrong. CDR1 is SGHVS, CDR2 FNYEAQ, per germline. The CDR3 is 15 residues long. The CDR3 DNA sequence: TGTGCCAGCAGCTTAGAGCGGGATGGTTCCTACGAGCAGTACTTC. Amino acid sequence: CASSLERDGSYEQYF.

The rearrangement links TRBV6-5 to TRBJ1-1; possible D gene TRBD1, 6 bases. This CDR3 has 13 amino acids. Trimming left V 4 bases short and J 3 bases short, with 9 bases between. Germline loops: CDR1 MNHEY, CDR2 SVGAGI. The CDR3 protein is CASSWGRDTEAFF. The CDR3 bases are TGTGCCAGCAGTTGGGGGCGCGACACTGAAGCTTTCTTT.

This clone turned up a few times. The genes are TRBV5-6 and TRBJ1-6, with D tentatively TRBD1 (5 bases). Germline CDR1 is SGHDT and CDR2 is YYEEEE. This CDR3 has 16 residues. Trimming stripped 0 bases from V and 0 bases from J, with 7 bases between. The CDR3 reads CASSLAGGSYNSPLHF. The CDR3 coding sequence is TGTGCCAGCAGCTTGGCCGGGGGCTCCTATAATTCACCCCTCCACTTT.

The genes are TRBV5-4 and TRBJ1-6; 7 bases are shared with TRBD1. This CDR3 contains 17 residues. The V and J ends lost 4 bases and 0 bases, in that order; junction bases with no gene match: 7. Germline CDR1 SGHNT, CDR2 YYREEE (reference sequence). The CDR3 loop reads CASSPDRRSSYNSPLHF. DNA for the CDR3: TGTGCCAGCAGCCCGGACAGGAGGAGCTCCTATAATTCACCCCTCCACTTT. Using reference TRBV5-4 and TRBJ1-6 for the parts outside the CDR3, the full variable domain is ETGVTQSPTHLIKTRGQQVTLRCSSQSGHNTVSWYQQALGQGPQFIFQYYREEENGRGNFPPRFSGLQFPNYSSELNVNALELDDSALYLCASSPDRRSSYNSPLHFGNGTRLTVT.

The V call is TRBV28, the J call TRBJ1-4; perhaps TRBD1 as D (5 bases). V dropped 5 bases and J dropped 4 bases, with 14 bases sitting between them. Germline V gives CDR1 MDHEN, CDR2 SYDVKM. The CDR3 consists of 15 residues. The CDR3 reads CASSPLRAVNEKLFF. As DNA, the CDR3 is TGTGCCAGCAGTCCCCTCAGGGCCGTTAATGAAAAACTGTTTTTT.

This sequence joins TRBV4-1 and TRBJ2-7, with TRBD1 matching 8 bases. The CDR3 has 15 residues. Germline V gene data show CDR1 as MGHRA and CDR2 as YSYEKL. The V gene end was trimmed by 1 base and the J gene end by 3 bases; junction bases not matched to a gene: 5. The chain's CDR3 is CASSQGTGIFYEQYF. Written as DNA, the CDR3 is TGCGCCAGCAGCCAAGGGACAGGGATATTCTACGAGCAGTACTTC.

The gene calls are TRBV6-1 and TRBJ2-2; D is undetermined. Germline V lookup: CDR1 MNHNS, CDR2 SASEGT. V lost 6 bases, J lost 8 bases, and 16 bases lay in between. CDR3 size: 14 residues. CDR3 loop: CASRSGLLWGELFF. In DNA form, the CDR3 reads TGTGCCAGCAGAAGTGGTCTACTGTGGGGGGAGCTGTTTTTT.

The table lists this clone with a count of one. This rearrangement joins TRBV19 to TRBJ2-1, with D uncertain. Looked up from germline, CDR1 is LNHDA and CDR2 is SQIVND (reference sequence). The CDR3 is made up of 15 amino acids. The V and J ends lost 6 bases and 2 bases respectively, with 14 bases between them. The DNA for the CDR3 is TGTGCCAGTAGCCGCTCGGAGCTCGCCTACAATGAGCAGTTCTTC. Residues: CASSRSELAYNEQFF.

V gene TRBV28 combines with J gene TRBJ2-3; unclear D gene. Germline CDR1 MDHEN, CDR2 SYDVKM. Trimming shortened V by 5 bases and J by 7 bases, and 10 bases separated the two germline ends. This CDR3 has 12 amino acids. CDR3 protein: CASSPPGHTQYF. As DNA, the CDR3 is TGTGCCAGCAGTCCCCCTGGGCATACGCAGTATTTT.

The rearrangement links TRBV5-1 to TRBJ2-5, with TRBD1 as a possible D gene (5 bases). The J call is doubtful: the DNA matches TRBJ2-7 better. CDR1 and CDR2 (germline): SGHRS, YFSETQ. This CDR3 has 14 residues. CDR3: CASSLEGSPYEQYF. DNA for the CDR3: TGCGCCAGCAGCTTGGAGGGGTCTCCCTACGAGCAGTACTTC.

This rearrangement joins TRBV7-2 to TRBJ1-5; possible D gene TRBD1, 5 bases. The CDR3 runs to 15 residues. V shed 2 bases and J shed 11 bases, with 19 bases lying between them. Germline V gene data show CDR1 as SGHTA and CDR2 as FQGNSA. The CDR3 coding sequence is TGTGCCAGCAGCTTATACGGCGGTGCGCAAGGGGCCCAGCATTTT. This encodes CASSLYGGAQGAQHF.

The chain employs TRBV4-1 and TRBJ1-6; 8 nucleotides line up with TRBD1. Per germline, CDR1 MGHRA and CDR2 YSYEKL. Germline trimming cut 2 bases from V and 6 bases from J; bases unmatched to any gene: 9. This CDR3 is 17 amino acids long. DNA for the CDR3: TGCGCCAGCAGCCAATACAGGCCGGACAGGGCTAATTCACCCCTCCACTTT. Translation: CASSQYRPDRANSPLHF.

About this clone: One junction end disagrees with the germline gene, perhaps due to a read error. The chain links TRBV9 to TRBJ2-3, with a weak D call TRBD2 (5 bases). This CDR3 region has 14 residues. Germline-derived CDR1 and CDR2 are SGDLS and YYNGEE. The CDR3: CASGVVGNTDTQYF. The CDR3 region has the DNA TGTGCCAGCGGCGTAGTCGGGAACACAGATACGCAGTATTTT.

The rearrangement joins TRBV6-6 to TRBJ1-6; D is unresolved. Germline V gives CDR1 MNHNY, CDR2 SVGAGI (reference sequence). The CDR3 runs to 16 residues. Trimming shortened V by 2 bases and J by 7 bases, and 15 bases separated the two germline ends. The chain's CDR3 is CASSYEGRGANSPLHF. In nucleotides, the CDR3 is TGTGCCAGCAGTTACGAAGGTCGAGGAGCAAATTCACCCCTCCACTTT.

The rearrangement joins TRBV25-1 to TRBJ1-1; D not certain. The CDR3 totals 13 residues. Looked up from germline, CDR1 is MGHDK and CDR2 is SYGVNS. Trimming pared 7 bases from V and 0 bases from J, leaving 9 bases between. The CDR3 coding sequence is TGTGCCAGCACTCAACTGGTGAACACTGAAGCTTTCTTT. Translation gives CASTQLVNTEAFF.

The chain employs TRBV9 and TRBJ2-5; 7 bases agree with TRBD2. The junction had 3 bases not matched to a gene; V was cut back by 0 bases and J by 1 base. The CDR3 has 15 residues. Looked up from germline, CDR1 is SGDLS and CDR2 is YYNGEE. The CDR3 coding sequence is TGTGCCAGCAGCGTAGACGGGGAGGGCCAAGAGACCCAGTACTTC. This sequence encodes CASSVDGEGQETQYF. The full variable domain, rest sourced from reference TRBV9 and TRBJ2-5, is DSGVTQTPKHLITATGQRVTLRCSPRSGDLSVYWYQQSLDQGLQFLIQYYNGEERAKGNILERFSAQQFPDLHSELNLSSLELGDSALYFCASSVDGEGQETQYFGPGTRLLVL.